The clone carrying this TCR beta chain was detected only a few times. The data were obtained in a study of T-cell memory formation after mild COVID-19. MiXCR, applied by TCRdb to the 5' RACE reads, yields one record per CDR3 protein. Here the sample spans around 400,000 distinct CDR3 sequences, 20% to 25% being singletons. The V gene lost 8 bases and the J gene lost 1 base, with 8 bases spanning the gap. This CDR3 contains 12 residues. Germline loops: CDR1 MNHEY, CDR2 SVGAGI. The sequenced sample was PBMCs or a T cell subset sorted from them (not recorded which). This TCR was sampled from an adult woman who had mild COVID-19 (a few samples of this study predate the infection). Cell type and time point are not known. This sequence joins TRBV6-5 and TRBJ1-2, with D unresolved. The chain's CDR3 is CASCGVNYGYTF. CDR3 coding DNA: TGTGCCAGCTGTGGGGTTAACTATGGCTACACCTTC.